Each of the 17 T cell receptor beta chains below was sequenced from the same sample in a study of shared clonotypes between healthy human individuals. Here immunoSEQ multiplex PCR was the method, and the copy in TCRdb shows in-frame clones only, minus some. This sample carries about 1,900,000 clones, approximately 95% of them seen once, and the ten largest clones take around 1.2%. CD45RO-negative cells were positively selected for CCR7, leaving out terminally differentiated effector memory CD45RA+ cells. Sequenced: naive CD8+ T cells sorted from blood. The source of these receptors is a man between 18 and 29 years old in good health.

The chain carries TRBV5-8 and TRBJ2-2, with 7 nucleotides matching TRBD2. Trimming at V came to 0 bases and at J to 6 bases, leaving 11 bases not matched to a gene. The germline V gene encodes CDR1 SGHTS and CDR2 YDEGEE. The CDR3 length is 17 residues. The CDR3 DNA follows: TGTGCCAGCAGCTTGGCTGGCGGGAGCCCCCAGCCCGGGGAGCTGTTTTTT. Translation gives CASSLAGGSPQPGELFF.

The CDR3 nucleotides are TGTGCCAGCAGTTACCTTGATAGCGGGAGCAATGAGCAGTTCTTC. Translated, it gives CASSYLDSGSNEQFF. This chain joins TRBV6-5 and TRBJ2-1; 9 nucleotides align to TRBD2. V trimming: 2 bases; J trimming: 6 bases; junction bases outside the gene matches: 5. The CDR3 sequence is 15 residues long. Germline V CDR1 and CDR2: MNHEY, SVGAGI.

This clone was observed once. The V call is TRBV23-1, the J call TRBJ2-6; unclear D gene. TRBV23-1 is an open reading frame, and its role is uncertain. Trimming shortened V by 7 bases and J by 0 bases, and 13 bases separated the two germline ends. The CDR3 covers 16 residues. As DNA, the CDR3 is TGCGCCAGCACCAGGCTCCCGAGCTCTGGGGCCAACGTCCTGACTTTC. This codes for CASTRLPSSGANVLTF.

The chain uses TRBV9 and TRBJ1-2; tentative D call: TRBD1 (6 bases). Trimming took off 3 bases at V and 3 bases at J, with 15 bases between the two ends. Germline lookup yields CDR1 SGDLS and CDR2 YYNGEE. The CDR3 sequence is 15 residues long. CDR3 region: CASSEGDWRDYGYTF. The CDR3 coding sequence is TGTGCCAGCAGCGAGGGGGACTGGAGGGACTATGGCTACACCTTC.

The chain couples TRBV5-1 to TRBJ2-7; possible D gene TRBD2, 6 bases. Trimming took off 2 bases at V and 3 bases at J, with 9 bases between the two ends. This CDR3 has 13 residues. Per the germline V gene, CDR1 is SGHRS and CDR2 is YFSETQ. Here the CDR3 reads CASSLTSFYEQYF. Written as DNA, the CDR3 is TGCGCCAGCAGCTTAACTAGCTTCTACGAGCAGTACTTC.

This sequence joins TRBV18 and TRBJ2-7, with TRBD1 identical over 8 bases. The germline V gene has CDR1 KGHSH and CDR2 LQKENI. Trimming took 0 bases from V and 4 from J; bases not matched to a gene: 8. The CDR3 runs to 16 residues. The CDR3 spells CASSPPPGQEPYEQYF. The CDR3 DNA reads TGTGCCAGCTCACCACCTCCGGGACAGGAACCGTACGAGCAGTACTTC.

The V gene is TRBV29-1, the J gene TRBJ2-3; D gene ambiguous. The CDR3 consists of 13 residues. Between the trimmed V and J ends, which lost 2 bases and 6 bases, there was a span of 12 bases. Germline assignment: CDR1 SQVTM and CDR2 ANQGSEA. CDR3 DNA sequence: TGCAGCGTTGAAACCGGGCGAGTGGATACGCAGTATTTT. It is translated as CSVETGRVDTQYF.

For this clone: This CDR3 is also generated by other DNA sequences in the sample. The chain joins TRBV4-1 to TRBJ2-3; D tentatively fits TRBD1 or TRBD2 (5 bases each). The CDR3 contains 15 residues. Germline V CDR1 and CDR2: MGHRA, YSYEKL. Trimming stripped 0 bases from V and 2 bases from J, with 9 bases between. The DNA for the CDR3 is TGCGCCAGCAGCCAAGAAGGGACCATCACAGATACGCAGTATTTT. Protein sequence: CASSQEGTITDTQYF.

The chain employs TRBV6-6 and TRBJ2-7; 11 bases are a match to TRBD2. CDR1 MNHNY and CDR2 SVGAGI come from the germline V gene (reference sequence). With 5 bases clipped from V and 0 bases from J, the junction kept 3 bases outside the gene matches. The CDR3 has 15 residues. Written as DNA, the CDR3 is TGTGCCAGCAGTGAGGGACTAGCGGACTCCTACGAGCAGTACTTC. Translation: CASSEGLADSYEQYF.

For this clone: Just one base apart from a much larger clone, this may be a read error. Other DNA sequences in the same sample also yield this CDR3. This sequence joins TRBV5-6 and TRBJ1-1, with a weak D call TRBD1 (5 bases). CDR3 length: 12 amino acids. With 4 bases removed from V and 3 bases from J, the gap between germline ends came to 7 bases. Germline CDR1 SGHDT, CDR2 YYEEEE. The CDR3 nucleotides are TGTGCCAGCAGCGAAGGGGACACTGAAGCTTTCTTT. Protein sequence: CASSEGDTEAFF.

The table lists this clone with a count of one. The chain uses TRBV10-2 and TRBJ1-5, with D unclear. Trimming took 2 bases from V and 9 from J, leaving 14 bases between them. CDR3 length: 14 residues. CDR1 and CDR2 from the germline V gene are WSHSY and SAAADI. CDR3 nucleotides: TGCGCCAGCAGTGAGGGAGGGCCCCAATCGCCCCAGCATTTT. It specifies CASSEGGPQSPQHF.

The chain recombines TRBV7-9 with TRBJ1-1; D ambiguous. The CDR3 length is 15 residues. V shed 4 bases and J shed 4 bases, with 16 bases lying between them. Per the germline V gene, CDR1 is SEHNR and CDR2 is FQNEAQ (reference sequence). CDR3 nucleotide sequence: TGTGCCAGCAGCTATATAGGGCAAGGTTCCACTGAAGCTTTCTTT. Its translation: CASSYIGQGSTEAFF.

Concerning this clone: This specimen includes other DNA sequences encoding the same CDR3. CDR3 residues: CASSQDGSQETQYF. CDR3 nucleotide sequence: TGCGCCAGCAGCCAAGATGGCAGCCAAGAGACCCAGTACTTC. The chain is built from TRBV4-1 and TRBJ2-5; D is unresolved. The germline V and J ends were trimmed by 0 bases and 1 base, with 6 bases remaining between them. Germline assignment: CDR1 MGHRA and CDR2 YSYEKL. CDR3 length: 14 amino acids.

This clone was picked up one time. This chain connects TRBV5-1 to TRBJ2-7, with TRBD2 matching 11 bases. Germline CDR1 SGHRS, CDR2 YFSETQ. This CDR3 contains 13 residues. J was trimmed by 3 bases and V by 5 bases; bases with no gene match: 1. CDR3 residues: CASRLAGDYEQYF. The CDR3, as DNA: TGCGCCAGCAGACTAGCGGGGGACTACGAGCAGTACTTC.

Turning to this clone: At the DNA level, this CDR3 is encoded by other sequences in the same sample as well. The rearrangement links TRBV4-1 to TRBJ2-1, with no clear D. The V end lost 1 base, the J end lost 0 bases, and 7 bases lay between the germline ends. This CDR3 is built from 15 residues. Germline V gives CDR1 MGHRA, CDR2 YSYEKL. The CDR3 reads CASSQAVSSYNEQFF. DNA of the CDR3: TGCGCCAGCAGCCAAGCAGTGAGCTCCTACAATGAGCAGTTCTTC.

This chain links TRBV6-6 with TRBJ2-7, with D maybe TRBD1 (5 bases). Germline CDR1 reads MNHNY; CDR2 reads SVGAGI (reference sequence). V was shortened by 6 bases and J by 0 bases, with 12 bases between the two germline ends. The CDR3 loop spans 14 amino acids. CDR3 in amino acids: CASSSGYPSYEQYF. CDR3 sequence (DNA): TGTGCCAGCAGCTCAGGGTATCCCTCCTACGAGCAGTACTTC.

The V call is TRBV2, the J call TRBJ2-1; unclear D gene. Trimming removed 8 bases from V and 8 bases from J, with 13 bases in between. Germline lookup yields CDR1 SNHLY and CDR2 FYNNEI. The CDR3 loop spans 12 amino acids. CDR3 nucleotide sequence: TGTGCCAGCGTGTCAGATTTCGATGAGCAGTTCTTC. This gives the protein CASVSDFDEQFF.